This TCR beta chain comes out of a study of OX40 agonist ivuxolimab in advanced cancers. In the study overall: The study gave patients intravenous ivuxolimab at 0.01 to 10 mg/kg every 2 weeks.

Regarding the study as a whole: In CD8+ T cells, expanded clones were on average more numerous than in CD4+. Researchers did not determine the expanded peripheral T cells' antigen specificity.

With respect to this clone: Antigen specificity is unknown.

Method: immunoSEQ multiplex PCR; TCRdb's copy keeps in-frame clones and lacks some. The sample includes tens of thousands of clones, 84% of them seen just once. This clonotype was obtained from an adult with an advanced solid tumor such as melanoma, head and neck, liver or kidney cancer. The starting material was CD4+ or CD8+ T cells sorted from blood, obtained in a trial of the OX40 agonist ivuxolimab.

Here the CDR3 reads CASSLGTSTDTQYF. The CDR3 region has the DNA TGTGCCAGCAGCTTAGGGACTAGCACAGATACGCAGTATTTT. This chain joins TRBV7-2 and TRBJ2-3; D perhaps matches TRBD2 (5 bases). Germline assignment: CDR1 SGHTA and CDR2 FQGNSA. This CDR3 has 14 amino acids. V was pared by 1 base and J by 0 bases, with 5 bases between.